Listed below are T cell receptor beta chains from one sample, sequenced in a study of PD-1 blockade in classical Hodgkin lymphoma. Assay: immunoSEQ multiplex PCR; the TCRdb copy retains only in-frame clones and omits some. The repertoire holds about 90,000 clones, with 80% to 90% as singletons. The sequencing used peripheral blood mononuclear cells (PBMCs), collected before the second cycle of nivolumab. The receptors derive from a human donor with classical Hodgkin lymphoma. The CDR3 runs from the conserved cysteine through the conserved F or W. D genes are given only for firm matches. The size field is filled for only some rows; it gives once, few, many or a size class.

clone_size j_call cdr3_length v_call d_call cdr3_aa cdr3_nt
NA TRBJ2-3 18 TRBV5-1 TRBD2 CASSFKGLAGVRVDTQYF TGCGCCAGCAGCTTCAAGGGACTAGCGGGAGTTCGTGTAGATACGCAGTATTTT
NA TRBJ2-3 16 TRBV2 TRBD2 CASSEVRLAGEGTQYF TGTGCCAGCAGTGAAGTACGTCTAGCGGGAGAGGGTACGCAGTATTTT
NA TRBJ1-4 15 TRBV28 TRBD1 CASSPRQGFGEKLFF TGTGCCAGCAGTCCTCGACAGGGTTTCGGCGAAAAACTGTTTTTT
NA TRBJ1-5 14 TRBV5-8 NA CASSWGGENQPQHF TGTGCCAGCAGCTGGGGGGGGGAAAATCAGCCCCAGCATTTT
NA TRBJ1-2 13 TRBV5-1 TRBD1 CASSYDRGYGYTF TGCGCCAGCAGCTATGACAGGGGCTATGGCTACACCTTC
NA TRBJ2-7 16 TRBV27 TRBD2 CASSTQIAGGHYEQYF TGTGCCAGCAGTACCCAAATAGCGGGAGGGCACTACGAGCAGTACTTC
NA TRBJ2-7 15 TRBV28 TRBD2 CASSLGREGSYEQYF TGTGCCAGCAGTTTGGGGCGGGAGGGTTCCTACGAGCAGTACTTC
once TRBJ1-2 14 TRBV27 NA CASSVTRPDRNYTF TGTGCCAGCAGCGTGACCCGACCCGACAGAAACTACACCTTC
NA TRBJ2-1 16 TRBV13 TRBD2 CASSFPSGGYYNEQFF TGTGCCAGCAGCTTTCCTAGCGGGGGTTATTACAATGAGCAGTTCTTC
medium-sized TRBJ2-2 12 TRBV7-2 NA CASSSPRGELFF TGTGCCAGCAGCTCTCCTCGCGGGGAGCTGTTTTTT
NA TRBJ2-7 14 TRBV6-1 TRBD2 CASSEYGGDYEQYF TGTGCCAGCAGTGAATATGGGGGGGACTACGAGCAGTACTTC
NA TRBJ2-5 20 TRBV10-1 TRBD1 CASSRARGQGTRSGEETQYF TGCGCCAGCAGTAGGGCCCGGGGACAGGGTACTAGGAGTGGGGAAGAGACCCAGTACTTC
few TRBJ2-7 17 TRBV27 TRBD1 CASTQGQGASGQYEQYF TGTGCCAGCACTCAAGGACAGGGGGCTTCCGGTCAATACGAGCAGTACTTC
NA TRBJ2-7 14 TRBV10-2 NA CASSSGGPSYEQYF TGCGCCAGCAGTAGCGGAGGCCCTTCCTACGAGCAGTACTTC
once TRBJ1-5 16 TRBV15 TRBD1 CATSSEGQPILQPQHF TGTGCCACCAGCAGTGAGGGACAGCCGATCTTACAGCCCCAGCATTTT
NA TRBJ1-5 15 TRBV19 NA CASSLYPGFEQPQHF TGTGCCAGTAGTTTGTATCCGGGATTTGAGCAGCCCCAGCATTTT
once TRBJ1-1 15 TRBV19 TRBD1 CASSIGTGLRAEAFF TGTGCCAGTAGTATTGGGACAGGGCTGAGGGCTGAAGCTTTCTTT
NA TRBJ2-7 15 TRBV5-6 TRBD1 CASSFGTAFSYEQYF TGTGCCAGCAGCTTTGGGACAGCGTTCTCCTACGAGCAGTACTTC
NA TRBJ2-1 15 TRBV28 TRBD1 CASSFQGALSNEQFF TGTGCCAGCAGTTTCCAGGGGGCTTTATCAAATGAGCAGTTCTTC
once TRBJ2-6 15 TRBV28 NA CASSLAFSGANVLTF TGTGCCAGCAGTTTAGCGTTCTCTGGGGCCAACGTCCTGACTTTC
NA TRBJ2-3 15 TRBV6-5 NA CASSYNHAMAGPQYF TGTGCCAGCAGTTACAATCACGCTATGGCCGGTCCGCAGTATTTT
NA TRBJ1-4 21 TRBV28 NA CASSLYPTSKGTREANEKLFF TGTGCCAGCAGTTTATATCCCACCTCGAAGGGAACGCGGGAGGCTAATGAAAAACTGTTTTTT
NA TRBJ2-2 12 TRBV6-6 TRBD2 CASLRGAEELFF TGTGCCAGCTTGCGGGGGGCGGAGGAGCTGTTTTTT
NA TRBJ2-1 14 TRBV10-2 TRBD1 CATSRQGAENEQFF TGCGCCACCTCTCGACAGGGGGCCGAAAATGAGCAGTTCTTC
NA TRBJ2-1 15 TRBV5-4 NA CASSIGGGLNNEQFF TGTGCCAGCAGCATCGGAGGGGGACTAAACAATGAGCAGTTCTTC
NA TRBJ1-5 15 TRBV19 NA CASIPDGYSNQPQHF TGTGCCAGTATACCAGACGGGTATAGCAATCAGCCCCAGCATTTT
NA TRBJ1-6 13 TRBV14 NA CASSQGRRWALHF TGTGCCAGCAGCCAAGGAAGACGGTGGGCCCTCCACTTT
NA TRBJ2-1 18 TRBV4-2 TRBD2 CASSQDVAGLAMGDEQFF TGTGCCAGCAGCCAAGATGTGGCGGGACTAGCGATGGGGGATGAGCAGTTCTTC
NA TRBJ2-3 16 TRBV28 TRBD2 CASSPQTSGTTDTQYF TGTGCCAGCAGTCCCCAGACTAGCGGGACCACAGATACGCAGTATTTT
NA TRBJ2-3 16 TRBV6-5 TRBD2 CASSWTSGRFTDTQYF TGTGCCAGCAGTTGGACTAGCGGGCGCTTCACAGATACGCAGTATTTT